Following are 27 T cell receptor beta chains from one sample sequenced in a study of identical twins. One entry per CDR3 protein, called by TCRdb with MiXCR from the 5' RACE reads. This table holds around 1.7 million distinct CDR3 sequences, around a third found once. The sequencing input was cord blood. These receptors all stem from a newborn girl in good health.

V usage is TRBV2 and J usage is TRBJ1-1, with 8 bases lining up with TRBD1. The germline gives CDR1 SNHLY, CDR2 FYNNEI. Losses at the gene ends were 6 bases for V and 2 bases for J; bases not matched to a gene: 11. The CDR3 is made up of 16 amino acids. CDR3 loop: CASRIIGRGPNTEAFF. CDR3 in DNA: TGTGCCAGCAGAATAATAGGCAGGGGGCCTAACACTGAAGCTTTCTTT.

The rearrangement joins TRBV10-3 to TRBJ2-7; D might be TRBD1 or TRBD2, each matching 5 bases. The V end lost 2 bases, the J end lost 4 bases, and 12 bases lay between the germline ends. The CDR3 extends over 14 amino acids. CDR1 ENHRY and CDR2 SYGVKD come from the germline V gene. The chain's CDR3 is CAISEHEGIYEQYF. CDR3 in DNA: TGTGCCATCAGTGAGCACGAGGGGATTTACGAGCAGTACTTC.

CDR3 coding DNA: TGTGCCAGCAGCCACCTCGGGATCTCCTACAATGAGCAGTTCTTC. Protein: CASSHLGISYNEQFF. The V gene is TRBV14, the J gene TRBJ2-1, with D possibly being TRBD2 (5 bases). CDR3 length equals 15 residues. Germline V CDR1 and CDR2: SGHDN, FVKESK. With 3 bases removed from V and 0 bases from J, the gap between germline ends came to 9 bases.

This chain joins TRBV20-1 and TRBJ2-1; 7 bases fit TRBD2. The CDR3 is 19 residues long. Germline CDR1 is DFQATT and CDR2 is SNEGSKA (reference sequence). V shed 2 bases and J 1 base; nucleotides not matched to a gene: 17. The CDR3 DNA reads TGCAGTGCTAGAACGTCGCTGGGCGGGAGAATTACGTCCTACAATGAGCAGTTCTTC. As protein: CSARTSLGGRITSYNEQFF.

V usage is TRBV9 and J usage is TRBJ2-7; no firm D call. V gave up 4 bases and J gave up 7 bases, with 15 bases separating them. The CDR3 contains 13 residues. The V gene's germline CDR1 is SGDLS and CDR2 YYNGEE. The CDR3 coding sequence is TGTGCCAGCAGCTCCCCATCTTACAATGAGCAGTACTTC. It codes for CASSSPSYNEQYF. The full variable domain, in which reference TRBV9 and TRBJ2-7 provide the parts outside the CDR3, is DSGVTQTPKHLITATGQRVTLRCSPRSGDLSVYWYQQSLDQGLQFLIQYYNGEERAKGNILERFSAQQFPDLHSELNLSSLELGDSALYFCASSSPSYNEQYFGPGTRLTVT.

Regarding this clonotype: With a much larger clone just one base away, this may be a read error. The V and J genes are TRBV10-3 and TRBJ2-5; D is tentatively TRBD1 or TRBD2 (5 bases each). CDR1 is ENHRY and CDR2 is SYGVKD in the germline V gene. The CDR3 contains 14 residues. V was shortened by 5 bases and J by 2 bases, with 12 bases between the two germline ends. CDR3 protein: CAISKGTEQETQYF. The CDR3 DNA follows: TGTGCCATCAGTAAGGGGACCGAGCAAGAGACCCAGTACTTC.

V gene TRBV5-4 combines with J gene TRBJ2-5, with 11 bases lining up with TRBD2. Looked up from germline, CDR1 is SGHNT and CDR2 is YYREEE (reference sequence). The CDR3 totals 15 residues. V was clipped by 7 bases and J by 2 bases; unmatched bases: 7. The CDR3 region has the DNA TGTGCCAGCGCCTCGACTAGCGGGATTCAAGAGACCCAGTACTTC. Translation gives CASASTSGIQETQYF.

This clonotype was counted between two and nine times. The CDR3, as DNA: TGTGCCAGCAGATCCGGTTCTAGCGGGAGTTACGAGCAGTACTTC. It specifies CASRSGSSGSYEQYF. This chain connects TRBV12-3 or TRBV12-4 to TRBJ2-7; 10 bases align to TRBD2. This CDR3 has 15 amino acids. The trim removed 6 bases at V and 4 bases at J, leaving 9 bases unmatched.

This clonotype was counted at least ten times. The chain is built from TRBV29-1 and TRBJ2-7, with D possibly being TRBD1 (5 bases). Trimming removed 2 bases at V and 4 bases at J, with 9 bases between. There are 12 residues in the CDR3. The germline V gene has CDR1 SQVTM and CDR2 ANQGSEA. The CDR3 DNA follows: TGCAGCGTTGAATTGACAGTGTACGAGCAGTACTTC. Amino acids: CSVELTVYEQYF.

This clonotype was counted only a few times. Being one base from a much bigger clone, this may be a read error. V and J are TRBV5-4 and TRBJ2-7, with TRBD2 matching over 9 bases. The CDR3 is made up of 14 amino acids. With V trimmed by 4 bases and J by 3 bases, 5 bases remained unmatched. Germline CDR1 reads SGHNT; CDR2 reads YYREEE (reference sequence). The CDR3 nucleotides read TGTGCCAGCAGCCCCGGGACTAGCCTCTACGAGCAGTACTTC. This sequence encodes CASSPGTSLYEQYF.

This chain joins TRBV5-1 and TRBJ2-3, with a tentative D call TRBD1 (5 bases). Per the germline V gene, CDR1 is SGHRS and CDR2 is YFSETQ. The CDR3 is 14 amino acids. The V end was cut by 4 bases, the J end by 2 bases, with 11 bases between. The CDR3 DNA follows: TGCGCCAGCAGCACTCAGGGCGTCACAGATACGCAGTATTTT. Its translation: CASSTQGVTDTQYF.

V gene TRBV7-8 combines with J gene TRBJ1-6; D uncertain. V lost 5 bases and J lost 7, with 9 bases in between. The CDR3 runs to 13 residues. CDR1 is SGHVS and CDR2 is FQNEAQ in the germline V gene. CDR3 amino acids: CASSRDPNSPLHF. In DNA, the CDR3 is TGTGCCAGCAGCCGGGATCCCAATTCACCCCTCCACTTT.

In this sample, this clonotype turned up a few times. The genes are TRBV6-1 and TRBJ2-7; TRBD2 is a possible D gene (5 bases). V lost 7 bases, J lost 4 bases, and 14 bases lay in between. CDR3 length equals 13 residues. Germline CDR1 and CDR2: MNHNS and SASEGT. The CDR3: CASTNREGYEQYF. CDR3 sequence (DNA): TGTGCCAGCACTAACCGGGAAGGGTACGAGCAGTACTTC.

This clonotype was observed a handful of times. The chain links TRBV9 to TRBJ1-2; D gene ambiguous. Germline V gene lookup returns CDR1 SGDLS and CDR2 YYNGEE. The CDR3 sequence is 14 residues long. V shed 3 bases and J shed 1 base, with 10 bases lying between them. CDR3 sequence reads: CASSEGWINYGYTF. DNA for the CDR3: TGTGCCAGCAGCGAGGGATGGATTAACTATGGCTACACCTTC. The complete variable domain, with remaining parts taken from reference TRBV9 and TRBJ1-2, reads DSGVTQTPKHLITATGQRVTLRCSPRSGDLSVYWYQQSLDQGLQFLIQYYNGEERAKGNILERFSAQQFPDLHSELNLSSLELGDSALYFCASSEGWINYGYTFGSGTRLTVV.

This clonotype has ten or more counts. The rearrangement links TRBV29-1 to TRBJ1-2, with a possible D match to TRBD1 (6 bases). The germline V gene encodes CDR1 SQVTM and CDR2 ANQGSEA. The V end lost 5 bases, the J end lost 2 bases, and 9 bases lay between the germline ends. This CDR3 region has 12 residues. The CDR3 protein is CSVRDKNYGYTF. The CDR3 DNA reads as TGCAGCGTTCGGGACAAGAACTATGGCTACACCTTC.

CDR3 nucleotides: TGTGCCAGCAGTTTACTTCCCGGGGACAGCTCCCGGAATGGCTACACCTTC. Its protein is CASSLLPGDSSRNGYTF. The chain recombines TRBV28 with TRBJ1-2; 7 bases map to TRBD1. The J segment lost 6 bases and the V segment lost 2 bases, leaving 15 bases of the junction unmatched. The germline CDR1 and CDR2 sequences are MDHEN and SYDVKM. The length of the CDR3 is 17 residues.

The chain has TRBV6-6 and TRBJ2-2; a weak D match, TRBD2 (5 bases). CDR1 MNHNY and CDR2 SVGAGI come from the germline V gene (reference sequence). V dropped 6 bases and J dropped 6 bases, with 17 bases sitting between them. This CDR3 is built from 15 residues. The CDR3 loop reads CASSLLAEGSGELFF. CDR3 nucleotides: TGTGCCAGCAGCCTCCTAGCTGAGGGATCCGGGGAGCTGTTTTTT.

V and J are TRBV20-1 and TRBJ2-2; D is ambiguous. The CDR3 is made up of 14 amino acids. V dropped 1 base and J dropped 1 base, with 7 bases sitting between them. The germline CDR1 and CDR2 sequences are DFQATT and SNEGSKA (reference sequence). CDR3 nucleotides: TGCAGTGCTAGAGGACCAGGGAACACCGGGGAGCTGTTTTTT. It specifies CSARGPGNTGELFF.

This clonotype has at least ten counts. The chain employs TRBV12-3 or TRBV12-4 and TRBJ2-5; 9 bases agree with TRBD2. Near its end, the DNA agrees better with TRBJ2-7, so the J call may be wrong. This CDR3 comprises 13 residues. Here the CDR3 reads CASSFASGNEQYF. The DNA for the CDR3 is TGTGCCAGCAGTTTTGCTAGCGGGAACGAGCAGTACTTC.

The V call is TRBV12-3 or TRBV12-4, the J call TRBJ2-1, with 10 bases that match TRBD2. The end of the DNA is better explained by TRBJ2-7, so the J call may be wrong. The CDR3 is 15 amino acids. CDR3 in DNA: TGTGCCAGCAGACTAGCGGGGAGCTCCTACAATGAGCAGTACTTC. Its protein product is CASRLAGSSYNEQYF.

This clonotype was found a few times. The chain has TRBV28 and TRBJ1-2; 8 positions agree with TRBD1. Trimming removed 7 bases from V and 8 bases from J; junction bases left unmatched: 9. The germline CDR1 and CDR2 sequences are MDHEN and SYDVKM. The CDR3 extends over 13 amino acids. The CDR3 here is CASTHDRGRGYTF. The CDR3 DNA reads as TGTGCCAGCACCCACGACAGGGGTCGGGGCTACACCTTC.

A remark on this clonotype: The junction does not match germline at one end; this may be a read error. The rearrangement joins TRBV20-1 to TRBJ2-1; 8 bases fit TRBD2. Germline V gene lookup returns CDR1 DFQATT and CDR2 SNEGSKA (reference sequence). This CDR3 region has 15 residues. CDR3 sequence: CSARELAGSYNERFF. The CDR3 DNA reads TGCAGTGCTAGAGAGCTAGCGGGTTCCTACAATGAGCGGTTCTTC.

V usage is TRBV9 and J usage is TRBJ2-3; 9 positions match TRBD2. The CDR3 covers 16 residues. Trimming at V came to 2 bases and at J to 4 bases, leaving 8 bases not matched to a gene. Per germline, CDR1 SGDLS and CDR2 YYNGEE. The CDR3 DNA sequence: TGTGCCAGCAGCGTCGGCGGGGGGGTAAGAGCAGATACGCAGTATTTT. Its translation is CASSVGGGVRADTQYF.

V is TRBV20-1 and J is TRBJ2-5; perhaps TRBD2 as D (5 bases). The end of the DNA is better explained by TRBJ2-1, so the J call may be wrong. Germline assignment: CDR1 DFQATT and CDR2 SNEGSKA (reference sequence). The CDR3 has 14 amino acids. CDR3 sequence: CSLKKRTFQETQFF. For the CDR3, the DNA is TGCAGCCTAAAGAAGCGGACCTTTCAAGAGACCCAGTTCTTC.

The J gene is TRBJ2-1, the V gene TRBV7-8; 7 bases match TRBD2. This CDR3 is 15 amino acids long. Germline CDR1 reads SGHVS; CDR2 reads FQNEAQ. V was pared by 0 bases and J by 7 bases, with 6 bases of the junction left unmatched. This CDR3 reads CASSLAQRGVNEQFF. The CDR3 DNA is TGTGCCAGCAGCTTAGCCCAACGGGGGGTGAATGAGCAGTTCTTC.

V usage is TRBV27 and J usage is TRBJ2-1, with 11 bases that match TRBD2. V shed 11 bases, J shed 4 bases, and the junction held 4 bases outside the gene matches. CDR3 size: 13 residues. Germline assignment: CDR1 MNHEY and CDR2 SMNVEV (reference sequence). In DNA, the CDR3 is TGTGCCCCCCCTAGCGGGGGGTACAATGAGCAGTTCTTC. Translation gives CAPPSGGYNEQFF.

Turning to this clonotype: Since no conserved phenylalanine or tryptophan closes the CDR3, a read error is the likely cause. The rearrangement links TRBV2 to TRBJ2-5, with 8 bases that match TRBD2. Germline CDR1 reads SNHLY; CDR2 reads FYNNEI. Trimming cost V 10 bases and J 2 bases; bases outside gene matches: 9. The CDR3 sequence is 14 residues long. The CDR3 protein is CANLKRENQETQYL. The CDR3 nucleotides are TGTGCCAACCTAAAGCGGGAGAATCAAGAGACCCAGTACTTA.